These T cell receptor beta chains were read from a single sample in a study of T cell responses to AZD1222 COVID-19 vaccine. Measured with immunoSEQ multiplex PCR; TCRdb has only the in-frame clones, and not every one. This table holds over 130,000 clones, approximately 94% found once. Material: peripheral blood, obtained on day 0 of AZD1222 vaccination. Receptors were obtained from an adult in good health. The conserved cysteine and the conserved F or W are not part of the CDR3 here.

j_call	v_call	cdr3_aa
TRBJ2-3	TRBV12-5	ASGSYFDRPTDTQY
TRBJ1-5	TRBV30	AWSTGDGQPQH
TRBJ1-1	TRBV29-1	SGQENTEAF
TRBJ2-2	TRBV7-3	ASSPSGRAATGELF
TRBJ1-1	TRBV29-1	SAIGQARTEAF
TRBJ1-3	TRBV6-5	ASSDSSASGNTIY
TRBJ2-4	TRBV5-1	ASGREPGRAKNIQY
TRBJ2-7	TRBV5-1	ASSRDGTSRSYEQY
TRBJ2-3	TRBV9	ASSPGGPRTDTQY
TRBJ1-5	TRBV7-2	ASSNRQGSQPQH
TRBJ1-1	TRBV29-1	SARGEFEAF
TRBJ2-7	TRBV19	ANKGTTYEQY
TRBJ1-2	TRBV13	ASSFYMDSASNYGYT
TRBJ1-1	TRBV12-5	ASGSRGLGGLNTEAF
TRBJ1-3	TRBV12-5	ASGLVTGGGNTIY